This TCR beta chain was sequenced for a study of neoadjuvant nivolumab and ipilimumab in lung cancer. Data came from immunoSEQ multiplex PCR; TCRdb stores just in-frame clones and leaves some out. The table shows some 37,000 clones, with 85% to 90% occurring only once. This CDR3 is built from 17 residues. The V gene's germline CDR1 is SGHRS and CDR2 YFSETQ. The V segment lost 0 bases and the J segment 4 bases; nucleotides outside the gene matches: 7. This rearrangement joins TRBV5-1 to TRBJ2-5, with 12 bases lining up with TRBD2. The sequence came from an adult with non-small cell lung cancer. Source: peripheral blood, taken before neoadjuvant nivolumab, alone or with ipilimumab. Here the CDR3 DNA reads TGCGCCAGCAGCTTGGTGCGGCTAGCGGGAGGGAGAGAGACCCAGTACTTC. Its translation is CASSLVRLAGGRETQYF.